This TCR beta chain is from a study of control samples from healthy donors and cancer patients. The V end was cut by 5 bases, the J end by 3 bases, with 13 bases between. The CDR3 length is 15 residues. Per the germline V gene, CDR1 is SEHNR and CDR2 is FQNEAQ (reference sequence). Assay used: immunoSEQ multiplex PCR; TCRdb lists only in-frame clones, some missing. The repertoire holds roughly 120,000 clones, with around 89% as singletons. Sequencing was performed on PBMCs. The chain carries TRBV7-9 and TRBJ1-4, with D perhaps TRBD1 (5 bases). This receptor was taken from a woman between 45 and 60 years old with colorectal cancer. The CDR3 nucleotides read TGTGCCAGCAGCGGAGAGGGGACGGCTAATGAAAAACTGTTTTTT. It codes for CASSGEGTANEKLFF.